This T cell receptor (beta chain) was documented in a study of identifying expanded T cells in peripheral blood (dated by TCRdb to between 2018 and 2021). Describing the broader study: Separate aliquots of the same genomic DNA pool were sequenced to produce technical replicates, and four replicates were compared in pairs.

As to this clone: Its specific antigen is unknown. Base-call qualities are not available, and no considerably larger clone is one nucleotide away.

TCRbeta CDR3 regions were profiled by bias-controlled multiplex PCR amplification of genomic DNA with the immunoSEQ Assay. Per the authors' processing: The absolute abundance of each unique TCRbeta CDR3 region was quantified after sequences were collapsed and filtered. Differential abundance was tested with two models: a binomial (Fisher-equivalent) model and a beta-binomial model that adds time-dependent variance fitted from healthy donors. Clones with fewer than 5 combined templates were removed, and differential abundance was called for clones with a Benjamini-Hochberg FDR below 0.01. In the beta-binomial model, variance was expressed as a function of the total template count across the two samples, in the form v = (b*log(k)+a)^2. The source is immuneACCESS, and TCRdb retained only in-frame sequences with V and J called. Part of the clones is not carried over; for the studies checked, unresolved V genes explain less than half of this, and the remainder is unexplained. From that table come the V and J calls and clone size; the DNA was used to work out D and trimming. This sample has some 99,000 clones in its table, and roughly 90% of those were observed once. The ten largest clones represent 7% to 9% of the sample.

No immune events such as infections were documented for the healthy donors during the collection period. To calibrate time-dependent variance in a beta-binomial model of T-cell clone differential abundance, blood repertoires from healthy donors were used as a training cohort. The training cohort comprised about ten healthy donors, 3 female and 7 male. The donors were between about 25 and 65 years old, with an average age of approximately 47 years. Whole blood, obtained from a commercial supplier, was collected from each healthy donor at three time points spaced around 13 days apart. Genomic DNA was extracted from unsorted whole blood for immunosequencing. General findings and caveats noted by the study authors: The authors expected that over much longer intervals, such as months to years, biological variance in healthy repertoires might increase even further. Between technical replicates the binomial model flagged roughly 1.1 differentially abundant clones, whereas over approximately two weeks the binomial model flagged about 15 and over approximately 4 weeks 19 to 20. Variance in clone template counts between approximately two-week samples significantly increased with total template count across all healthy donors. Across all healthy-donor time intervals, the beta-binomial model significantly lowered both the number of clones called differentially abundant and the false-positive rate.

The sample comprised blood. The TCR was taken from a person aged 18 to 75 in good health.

The nucleotide sequence is given as TGTGCCAGCAGCACGGGACAGGGTAAAAACATTCAGTACTTC. This yields the protein CASSTGQGKNIQYF. Here the chain combines TRBV21-1 and TRBJ2-4; TRBD1 is the table's D call and was not checked against the DNA. TRBV21-1 constitutes a pseudogene. Including cysteine and phenylalanine, the CDR3 has 14 amino acids. Kept here is only the CDR3 DNA, which spans 42 bases and is read in frame from base 1.